One sample yielded the 14 T cell receptor beta chains listed below, sequenced in a study of blood T cell repertoires in COVID-19. Libraries were prepared by immunoSEQ multiplex PCR; TCRdb keeps only in-frame clonotypes and omits some of them. The table includes 150,000 to 200,000 clones, roughly 85% detected once. The sample consisted of peripheral blood. These receptors all come from a human donor in a cohort sampled during active COVID-19.

As to this clone: Additional DNA sequences in this sample encode the identical CDR3. This sequence joins TRBV30 and TRBJ2-2; possibly TRBD2 for D (5 bases). V lost 1 base and J 4 bases, leaving 10 bases between the germline ends. The CDR3 has 14 amino acids. Germline CDR1 reads GTSNPN; CDR2 reads SVGIG (reference sequence). CDR3 amino acids: CAWSASRGTGELFF. The CDR3 DNA sequence: TGTGCCTGGAGTGCTTCTCGGGGCACCGGGGAGCTGTTTTTT. The full variable domain, rest sourced from reference TRBV30 and TRBJ2-2, is SQTIHQWPATLVQPVGSPLSLECTVEGTSNPNLYWYRQAAGRGLQLLFYSVGIGQISSEVPQNLSASRPQDRQFILSSKKLLLSDSGFYLCAWSASRGTGELFFGEGSRLTVL.

The rearrangement joins TRBV6-5 to TRBJ2-1; 10 bases line up with TRBD2. The V gene end was trimmed by 6 bases and the J gene end by 2 bases; junction bases not matched to a gene: 4. There are 15 residues in the CDR3. Germline CDR1 MNHEY, CDR2 SVGAGI. CDR3 sequence: CASRTLAGAYNEQFF. Written as DNA, the CDR3 is TGTGCCAGCAGAACCCTAGCGGGAGCCTACAATGAGCAGTTCTTC.

V is TRBV5-6 and J is TRBJ2-5, with D tentatively TRBD2 (5 bases). V gave up 4 bases and J gave up 3 bases, with 16 bases separating them. Looked up from germline, CDR1 is SGHDT and CDR2 is YYEEEE. The CDR3 runs 15 residues. CDR3 nucleotides: TGTGCCAGCAGCCATTTGCGAGGGAAAAAAGAGACCCAGTACTTC. It encodes CASSHLRGKKETQYF.

V usage is TRBV2 and J usage is TRBJ2-7; D remains unclear. Per the germline V gene, CDR1 is SNHLY and CDR2 is FYNNEI. V was shortened by 4 bases and J by 0 bases, with 10 bases between the two germline ends. The CDR3 extends over 14 amino acids. CDR3: CASSARSGSYEQYF. The DNA of the CDR3 is TGTGCCAGCAGTGCGCGAAGTGGCTCCTACGAGCAGTACTTC.

The chain is built from TRBV28 and TRBJ2-3, with TRBD2 matching 7 bases. The V and J ends lost 6 bases and 0 bases, in that order; junction bases with no gene match: 12. CDR3 length: 17 residues. Germline loops: CDR1 MDHEN, CDR2 SYDVKM. The CDR3, as DNA: TGTGCCAGCAGATCCCTCCTTGGGGGGGAGAGCACAGATACGCAGTATTTT. It is translated as CASRSLLGGESTDTQYF.

The chain employs TRBV2 and TRBJ2-3, with D hard to call. The CDR3 sequence is 12 residues long. V shed 9 bases and J shed 0 bases, with 7 bases lying between them. From germline, CDR1 is SNHLY and CDR2 FYNNEI. For the CDR3, the DNA is TGTGCCAGTCACTTCAGCACAGATACGCAGTATTTT. It specifies CASHFSTDTQYF.

The chain uses TRBV19 and TRBJ2-2; perhaps TRBD2 as D (6 bases). The CDR3 length is 16 residues. V gave up 2 bases and J gave up 0 bases, with 10 bases separating them. Germline-derived CDR1 and CDR2 are LNHDA and SQIVND (reference sequence). Written as DNA, the CDR3 is TGTGCCAGTAGTATAATAGCGGCTGCGAACACCGGGGAGCTGTTTTTT. This gives the protein CASSIIAAANTGELFF.

This chain connects TRBV5-1 to TRBJ1-1; 10 bases line up with TRBD1. The CDR3 runs 15 residues. V lost 3 bases, J lost 6 bases, and 8 bases stayed unmatched. The germline gives CDR1 SGHRS, CDR2 YFSETQ. The CDR3 loop reads CASSSVTGGKAEAFF. The CDR3 nucleotides are TGCGCCAGCAGCTCCGTGACAGGGGGCAAGGCTGAAGCTTTCTTT.

The CDR3 here is CASSLRFTEAFF. CDR3 nucleotide sequence: TGTGCCAGCAGTTTGCGGTTCACTGAAGCTTTCTTT. This chain joins TRBV6-5 and TRBJ1-1; D unclear. The CDR3 is 12 amino acids. Trimming removed 4 bases from V and 4 bases from J, with 7 bases in between. Germline V lookup: CDR1 MNHEY, CDR2 SVGAGI.

The chain carries TRBV7-9 and TRBJ2-1, with no clear D. This CDR3 contains 14 residues. V was trimmed by 2 bases and J by 5 bases, leaving 10 bases between them. Germline V gene sequence: CDR1 SEHNR, CDR2 FQNEAQ (reference sequence). CDR3 coding DNA: TGTGCCAGCAGCTTATATGGCGGTCACAATGAGCAGTTCTTC. This encodes CASSLYGGHNEQFF. The whole variable domain, remainder taken from reference TRBV7-9 and TRBJ2-1, is DTGVSQNPRHKITKRGQNVTFRCDPISEHNRLYWYRQTLGQGPEFLTYFQNEAQLEKSRLLSDRFSAERPKGSFSTLEIQRTEQGDSAMYLCASSLYGGHNEQFFGPGTRLTVL.

This clone was recorded a few times. The V gene is TRBV20-1, the J gene TRBJ2-2; D is uncertain. V was pared by 3 bases and J by 6 bases, with 5 bases between. CDR1 DFQATT and CDR2 SNEGSKA come from the germline V gene (reference sequence). CDR3 size: 11 residues. The CDR3 sequence is CSASRAGELFF. The CDR3 DNA is TGCAGTGCTAGCCGGGCCGGGGAGCTGTTTTTT.

J is TRBJ2-5 and V is TRBV9; maybe TRBD2 (5 bases). Germline CDR1 reads SGDLS; CDR2 reads YYNGEE. The V and J ends lost 5 bases and 2 bases respectively, with 13 bases between them. The CDR3 is made up of 14 amino acids. CDR3 sequence reads: CASSTTGLQETQYF. In DNA form, the CDR3 reads TGTGCCAGCAGTACAACGGGATTACAAGAGACCCAGTACTTC.

J is TRBJ2-7 and V is TRBV5-1; the D gene is possibly TRBD1 (5 bases). Trimming took 1 base from V and 2 from J, leaving 13 bases between them. Per germline, CDR1 SGHRS and CDR2 YFSETQ. The CDR3 consists of 15 residues. CDR3 bases: TGCGCCAGCAGCTTGAATCAGGGCGCCACCTACGAGCAGTACTTC. It translates to CASSLNQGATYEQYF. Complete variable domain (other parts from reference TRBV5-1 and TRBJ2-7): KAGVTQTPRYLIKTRGQQVTLSCSPISGHRSVSWYQQTPGQGLQFLFEYFSETQRNKGNFPGRFSGRQFSNSRSEMNVSTLELGDSALYLCASSLNQGATYEQYFGPGTRLTVT.

This clone was seen once. The gene calls are TRBV10-1 and TRBJ1-4; 8 bases match TRBD1. The CDR3 loop spans 14 amino acids. Losses at the gene ends were 1 base for V and 5 bases for J; bases not matched to a gene: 0. Germline CDR1 WNHNN, CDR2 SYGVQD (reference sequence). The CDR3 reads CASSEWTGNEKLFF. The DNA of the CDR3 is TGCGCCAGCAGTGAGTGGACAGGGAATGAAAAACTGTTTTTT.